This T cell receptor (beta chain) was captured in a study of CD8 T cells in ankylosing spondylitis. There are a few counts of this clonotype. Its specificity is not known. Study-wide points: From matched ankylosing spondylitis synovial fluid, disease-linked clones were reportedly recovered at significantly enriched levels.

TCRdb processed the 5' RACE reads anew with MiXCR; each CDR3 protein has one entry. The sample includes approximately 300,000 distinct CDR3 sequences, less than 25% of them seen just once. This CDR3 is 15 amino acids long. Per germline, CDR1 DFQATT and CDR2 SNEGSKA (reference sequence). Deletions cut 2 bases from V and 2 bases from J, with 13 bases between. The source of this sequence is a female donor with ankylosing spondylitis or in good health (not recorded which). Source material: blood, either unsorted or a sorted T cell fraction (not recorded which). V is TRBV20-1 and J is TRBJ1-5, with a possible D match to TRBD1 (6 bases). CDR3 coding DNA: TGCAGTGCTAGACAGGGGTATAACGGCAATCAGCCCCAGCATTTT. This gives the protein CSARQGYNGNQPQHF.